This T cell receptor (beta chain) is from a study of T-cell reconstitution after alpha-beta-depleted transplantation in children (dated by TCRdb to the mid-2010s). In terms of the full investigation: Using TCR repertoire profiling, the study followed T-cell immune reconstitution in a quantitative way in children after TCRalphabeta/CD19-depleted allogeneic hematopoietic cell transplantation.

The full study reports these points: Over subsequent months, a decline in hyperexpanded clone frequencies was noted, and after one year, T-cell counts and TCRbeta diversity were mostly ascribed to newly produced T cells. About two months after transplant, the apparently early recovery of alphabetaT-cell counts reportedly depended on just several hundred clones that had expanded rapidly and came from non-depleted graft cells. The high TCRbeta diversity at day 60 in some patients was ascribed to recipient T cells and intrathymic progenitors that had survived conditioning.

The library was built by means of PCR. This sample was sequenced with an Illumina HiSeq 2500. To normalize quantification of the TCRbeta repertoire, the TCR libraries were built with molecular barcoding that relied on unique molecular identifiers. TCRdb passed the public sequencing reads through fastp at Q25 and MiXCR, retaining productive beta sequences. Each entry is one CDR3 protein sequence, shown with its most common DNA and genes. This sample gives some 300,000 distinct CDR3 sequences in total; 7.5% to 9% of them show up just once. Over 7.5% of the sample is in the top ten clones. The CDR3 starts with the cysteine, ends with the phenylalanine, and has 16 residues. Only the CDR3 DNA stays, 48 bases, in frame from base 1. The germline V gene gives CDR1 as MDHEN and CDR2 as SYDVKM. A distance of 17 bases separates the germline ends of V and J, which lose 2 bases and 7 bases respectively. The treatment or condition label for this specimen denotes: allogeneic hematopoietic cell transplantation with graft depleted of TCRalphabeta T cells and CD19 B cells. The children who served as transplant recipients had been given grafts of TCRalphabeta/CD19-depleted allogeneic hematopoietic cells.

At least ten counts were recorded for this clonotype. Its recognized antigen is unknown. Base qualities are not recorded, but no much larger clone differs from it by a single base. The rearranged chain carries TRBV28 and TRBJ2-2; the D region possibly corresponds to TRBD2 (6 bases align). The sample in question was peripheral blood, obtained 360 days after TCRalphabeta/CD19-depleted stem cell transplant. The origin of this receptor is a female patient aged 2-10 years who had a stem cell transplant for Fanconi anemia, so the T cells may come from the graft donor. The DNA reads as follows: TGTGCCAGCAGTTTAGAACTAGGAGGGACGGACGGGGAGCTGTTTTTT. This is translated as CASSLELGGTDGELFF.